The 20 T cell receptor beta chains below were found in one sample sequenced in a study of human T cells and chemical hapten exposure. From whole blood left unfractionated, total RNA was extracted. MiXCR was run by TCRdb on the 5' RACE reads, yielding one entry per CDR3 protein. The table lists 120,000 to 150,000 distinct CDR3 sequences, roughly 4.1% of them singletons. Source of these receptors: a female donor in good health.

This clonotype showed up many times. The J gene is TRBJ2-2, the V gene TRBV12-3 or TRBV12-4; D is unclear. This CDR3 is 17 amino acids long. Trimming took off 2 bases at V and 2 bases at J, with 15 bases between the two ends. In DNA form, the CDR3 reads TGTGCCAGCAGTTTACGATTGAGCACCATCAACACCGGGGAGCTGTTTTTT. Translating gives CASSLRLSTINTGELFF.

In its sample, this clonotype was seen a few times. The genes are TRBV5-1 and TRBJ2-3, with D perhaps TRBD1 (6 bases). The CDR3 extends over 15 amino acids. Germline CDR1 SGHRS, CDR2 YFSETQ. Trimming removed 3 bases at V and 1 base at J, with 12 bases between. The DNA for the CDR3 is TGCGCCAGCAGCTACCGGGACATCCGCACAGATACGCAGTATTTT. It translates to CASSYRDIRTDTQYF.

The chain links TRBV11-2 to TRBJ2-1; 13 bases are a match to TRBD2. In germline, CDR1 is SGHAT, CDR2 FQNNGV. CDR3 length: 18 amino acids. Losses at the gene ends were 5 bases for V and 0 bases for J; bases not matched to a gene: 7. As DNA, the CDR3 is TGTGCCAGCAGCGGGGGACTAGCGGGGATGAGCTCCTACAATGAGCAGTTCTTC. Amino acid sequence: CASSGGLAGMSSYNEQFF.

This clonotype has more than one count but fewer than ten. The chain links TRBV6-2 or TRBV6-3 to TRBJ1-5; D gene ambiguous. Per germline, CDR1 MNHEY and CDR2 SVGEGT. The CDR3 runs to 13 residues. The V gene lost 1 base and the J gene lost 0 bases, with 1 base spanning the gap. The CDR3 here is CASSYCSNQPQHF. DNA of the CDR3: TGTGCCAGCAGTTACTGTAGCAATCAGCCCCAGCATTTT.

This chain uses TRBV20-1 with TRBJ1-5; no definite D call. Per germline, CDR1 DFQATT and CDR2 SNEGSKA (reference sequence). The CDR3 spans 13 residues. V was cut by 6 bases and J by 0 bases, with 9 bases left in between. The CDR3 DNA reads TGCAGTGCGGCAGTAGATAGCAATCAGCCCCAGCATTTT. Amino acid sequence: CSAAVDSNQPQHF.

This clonotype was seen many times. The genes are TRBV30 and TRBJ1-2; tentative D call: TRBD1 (5 bases). Germline-derived CDR1 and CDR2 are GTSNPN and SVGIG (reference sequence). Trimming removed 2 bases at V and 2 bases at J, with 9 bases between. The CDR3 spans 13 residues. The CDR3 spells CAWSPGGNYGYTF. As DNA, the CDR3 is TGTGCCTGGAGTCCCGGGGGGAACTATGGCTACACCTTC.

The V gene is TRBV7-3, the J gene TRBJ2-3; possible D gene TRBD2, 5 bases. Trimming took 5 bases from V and 2 from J, leaving 17 bases between them. The CDR3 is 16 amino acids. Per the germline V gene, CDR1 is SGHTA and CDR2 is FQGTGA. CDR3: CASSPGGLTHTDTQYF. Written as DNA, the CDR3 is TGTGCCAGCAGCCCTGGAGGACTTACTCACACAGATACGCAGTATTTT.

Ten or more counts support this clonotype. This chain connects TRBV20-1 to TRBJ2-5, with D possibly TRBD2 on 6 matching bases. The CDR3 has 15 amino acids. Trimming cost V 0 bases and J 4 bases, with 15 bases left between them. Germline lookup yields CDR1 DFQATT and CDR2 SNEGSKA (reference sequence). DNA for the CDR3: TGCAGTGCTAGAGATGAGGCGGGGACCAGAGAGACCCAGTACTTC. Amino acid sequence: CSARDEAGTRETQYF.

This clonotype appeared many times. The rearrangement uses TRBV10-3 and TRBJ2-3; 12 positions agree with TRBD2. Germline values: CDR1 ENHRY, CDR2 SYGVKD. The ends lost 6 bases at V and 0 bases at J; junction bases unmatched: 4. The CDR3 runs to 16 residues. CDR3 in DNA: TGTGCCATCAGCCAGACTAGCGGGGGAAGCACAGATACGCAGTATTTT. This codes for CAISQTSGGSTDTQYF.

This clonotype showed up many times. V usage is TRBV12-3 or TRBV12-4 and J usage is TRBJ2-2; 9 bases map to TRBD2. This CDR3 comprises 17 residues. Trimming took 7 bases from V and 6 from J; bases not matched to a gene: 15. CDR3 region: CASTQRFGPSGAGELFF. The CDR3 DNA reads TGTGCCAGCACCCAACGATTTGGGCCTAGCGGGGCCGGGGAGCTGTTTTTT.

The table lists this clonotype with a count of one. Being one base from a much bigger clone, this may be a read error. The V and J genes are TRBV5-6 and TRBJ1-4; D unresolved. The CDR3 contains 14 residues. Per the germline V gene, CDR1 is SGHDT and CDR2 is YYEEEE. DNA for the CDR3: TGTGCCAGCAGCCTCAGAGTATTTAATGAAAATCTGTTTTTT. Residues: CASSLRVFNENLFF. Based on the CDR3 plus reference TRBV5-6 and TRBJ1-4, the full variable domain is DAGVTQSPTHLIKTRGQQVTLRCSPKSGHDTVSWYQQALGQGPQFIFQYYEEEERQRGNFPDRFSGHQFPNYSSELNVNALLLGDSALYLCASSLRVFNENLFFGSGTQLSVL.

This clonotype appeared many times. The gene calls are TRBV7-9 and TRBJ2-2; D tentatively fits TRBD1 or TRBD2 (5 bases each). Germline-derived CDR1 and CDR2 are SEHNR and FQNEAQ (reference sequence). CDR3 length: 14 amino acids. Trimming removed 8 bases from V and 1 base from J, with 11 bases in between. This chain's CDR3 is CASSRDGNTGELFF. In DNA, the CDR3 is TGTGCCAGCTCCCGGGACGGGAACACCGGGGAGCTGTTTTTT.

In this sample, this clonotype turned up a few times. The chain uses TRBV18 and TRBJ2-3; D perhaps matches TRBD2 (5 bases). The germline gives CDR1 KGHSH, CDR2 LQKENI. The length of the CDR3 is 15 residues. V dropped 2 bases and J dropped 2 bases, with 11 bases sitting between them. CDR3 loop: CASSPNGVATDTQYF. CDR3 nucleotides: TGTGCCAGCTCACCAAACGGGGTAGCCACAGATACGCAGTATTTT. The full variable domain, rest sourced from reference TRBV18 and TRBJ2-3, is NAGVMQNPRHLVRRRGQEARLRCSPMKGHSHVYWYRQLPEEGLKFMVYLQKENIIDESGMPKERFSAEFPKEGPSILRIQQVVRGDSAAYFCASSPNGVATDTQYFGPGTRLTVL.

In this sample, this clonotype turned up many times. V gene TRBV12-3 or TRBV12-4 combines with J gene TRBJ1-6, with D hard to call. Trimming shortened V by 5 bases and J by 3 bases, and 8 bases separated the two germline ends. The CDR3 runs 14 residues. CDR3 sequence: CASSPRNYNSPLHF. In DNA, the CDR3 is TGTGCCAGCAGTCCCAGGAACTATAATTCACCCCTCCACTTT.

This clonotype was recorded at least ten times. This chain uses TRBV9 with TRBJ2-7; TRBD1 agrees at 8 bases. Germline V gives CDR1 SGDLS, CDR2 YYNGEE. CDR3 size: 16 residues. V lost 3 bases to trimming and J lost 0 bases; unmatched junction nucleotides: 8. The CDR3 sequence: CASSGGPTGDSYEQYF. For the CDR3, the DNA is TGTGCCAGCAGCGGGGGACCGACAGGGGACTCCTACGAGCAGTACTTC.

This clonotype was seen repeatedly, ten times or more. This chain connects TRBV5-1 to TRBJ1-5; a possible D gene is TRBD1 (5 bases). Per the germline V gene, CDR1 is SGHRS and CDR2 is YFSETQ. This CDR3 has 14 amino acids. V was shortened by 4 bases and J by 2 bases, with 10 bases between the two germline ends. CDR3 protein: CASSPGGGNQPQHF. CDR3 DNA: TGCGCCAGCAGCCCGGGGGGGGGCAATCAGCCCCAGCATTTT.

In regard to this clonotype: Being one base from a much bigger clone, this may be a read error. The chain links TRBV20-1 to TRBJ2-5; D might be TRBD1 or TRBD2, each matching 5 bases. The V end lost 0 bases, the J end lost 4 bases, and 18 bases lay between the germline ends. The CDR3 runs to 16 residues. Germline lookup yields CDR1 DFQATT and CDR2 SNEGSKA (reference sequence). DNA for the CDR3: TGCAGTGCTAGAGATGGTGGACGAGGGGACCTAGAGACCCAGTACTTC. It encodes CSARDGGRGDLETQYF.

This clonotype was seen repeatedly, ten times or more. The V and J genes are TRBV4-3 and TRBJ1-2, with a tentative D call TRBD1 (5 bases). V shed 0 bases and J shed 4 bases, with 15 bases lying between them. This CDR3 is built from 16 residues. CDR1 LGHNA and CDR2 YSLEER come from the germline V gene. As DNA, the CDR3 is TGCGCCAGCAGCCAAGATCTAAGAGGCAGGGTCTATGGCTACACCTTC. The encoded protein is CASSQDLRGRVYGYTF.

There are many counts of this clonotype. J is TRBJ2-7 and V is TRBV7-2; perhaps TRBD2 as D (6 bases). CDR1 and CDR2 (germline): SGHTA, FQGNSA. V lost 5 bases and J lost 6, with 20 bases in between. The length of the CDR3 is 15 residues. CDR3 DNA sequence: TGTGCCAGCAGCCCTAGCTCGACTAGTCCCGGCGAGCAGTACTTC. Protein: CASSPSSTSPGEQYF.

This clonotype was found many times. The rearrangement joins TRBV5-6 to TRBJ1-2; D is possibly TRBD1 (6 bases). This CDR3 has 15 amino acids. CDR1 and CDR2 from the germline V gene are SGHDT and YYEEEE. Between the trimmed V and J ends, which lost 4 bases and 0 bases, there was a span of 13 bases. For the CDR3, the DNA is TGTGCCAGCAGCCCAGGACAGACAGCTAACTATGGCTACACCTTC. The encoded protein is CASSPGQTANYGYTF.